This T cell receptor (beta chain) was recorded in a study of blood T cell repertoires in COVID-19. Unmatched junction bases numbered 3, after V lost 7 bases and J lost 5 bases. CDR1 ENHRY and CDR2 SYGVKD come from the germline V gene. The CDR3 is 13 amino acids. How the authors handled the data: Using reference gene primer amplification, nucleated cell counts were estimated. Profiling relied on immunoSEQ multiplex PCR, and the TCRdb table lists in-frame clones only, not all of them. The V and J calls and clone size come from that table; D and trimming were worked out from the DNA. Of under 250,000 clones in the sample, 83% were seen once.

The sequenced sample was peripheral blood. This receptor was obtained from a woman in her 70s with active or convalescent COVID-19. This chain connects TRBV10-3 to TRBJ2-1; TRBD1 matches 9 bases. CDR3 bases: TGTGCCATCAAGGGACAGGGAGACAATGAGCAGTTCTTC. Amino acid sequence: CAIKGQGDNEQFF.